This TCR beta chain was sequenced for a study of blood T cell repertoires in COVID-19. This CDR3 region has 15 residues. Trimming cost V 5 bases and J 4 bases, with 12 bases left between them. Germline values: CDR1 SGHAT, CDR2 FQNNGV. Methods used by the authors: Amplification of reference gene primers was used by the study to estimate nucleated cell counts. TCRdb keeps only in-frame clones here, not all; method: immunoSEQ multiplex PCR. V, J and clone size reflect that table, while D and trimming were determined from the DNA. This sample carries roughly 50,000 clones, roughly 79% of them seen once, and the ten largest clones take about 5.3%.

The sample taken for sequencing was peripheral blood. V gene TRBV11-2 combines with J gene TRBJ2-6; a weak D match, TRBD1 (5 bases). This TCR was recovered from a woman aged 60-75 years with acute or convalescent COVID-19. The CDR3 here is CASSRRQTGANVLTF. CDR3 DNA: TGTGCCAGCAGCCGACGACAGACAGGGGCCAACGTCCTGACTTTC.